This T cell receptor beta chain was found in a study of PD-1 blockade in classical Hodgkin lymphoma. Broader study findings: Newly diagnosed patients reportedly had lower baseline TCR diversity than healthy donors. Possible causes of repertoire differences, disease activity or prior therapy, remain undefined.

This clone was observed a single time. Its specificity is unknown. Profiled with immunoSEQ multiplex PCR; TCRdb holds only in-frame clones, not every one. The profile shows approximately 20,000 clones, 89% of them singletons. This sample's time point: newly diagnosed, previously untreated cHL patient sample. From thawed PBMCs, CD4+ T cells were purified using magnetic negative selection. The authors used newly diagnosed, untreated classical Hodgkin lymphoma PBMCs as comparison. Trimming cost V 7 bases and J 0 bases, with 10 bases left between them. The germline CDR1 and CDR2 sequences are MNHEY and SVGAGI. The CDR3 runs to 15 residues.

The sample comprised CD4+ T cells from blood. This chain uses TRBV6-5 with TRBJ1-6; D possibly corresponds to TRBD1 (5 bases). The TCR originated in a human donor with classical Hodgkin lymphoma. In DNA form, the CDR3 reads TGTGCCAGCAAATCAGGGAGCTCCTATAATTCACCCCTCCACTTT. This codes for CASKSGSSYNSPLHF.